The 19 T cell receptor beta chains reported below all come from one sample, sequenced in a study of OX40 agonist ivuxolimab in advanced cancers. Libraries were prepared through the immunoSEQ multiplex PCR assay. This immuneACCESS table, as held by TCRdb, lists in-frame sequences with V and J called but not all clones. Of the missing ones, under half trace to an unresolved V gene in checked studies; the others have no known cause. The sample table records some 73,000 clones; about 90% of these occur just once. Approximately 11% of the sample belongs to the ten largest clones. Sequenced material: CD4+ or CD8+ T cells sorted from blood, taken in a trial of the OX40 agonist ivuxolimab. These TCRs come from an adult with an advanced solid tumor such as melanoma, head and neck, liver or kidney cancer.

The chain links TRBV7-6 to TRBJ2-2; D perhaps matches TRBD1 (6 bases). V was shortened by 4 bases and J by 1 base, with 13 bases between the two germline ends. CDR3 length: 16 residues. The germline CDR1 and CDR2 sequences are SGHVS and FNYEAQ. CDR3 coding DNA: TGTGCCAGCAGCTCCCCTGAGGGGGTGAACACCGGGGAGCTGTTTTTT. Translating gives CASSSPEGVNTGELFF.

The V gene is TRBV27, the J gene TRBJ2-1; tentative D call: TRBD2 (7 bases). The CDR3 sequence is 14 residues long. Per the germline V gene, CDR1 is MNHEY and CDR2 is SMNVEV (reference sequence). The ends were cut back, 2 bases at V and 6 bases at J, with 11 bases in the middle. CDR3 sequence: CASSLRGAFNEQFF. For the CDR3, the DNA is TGTGCCAGCAGTTTACGGGGGGCTTTCAATGAGCAGTTCTTC.

The V gene is TRBV30, the J gene TRBJ2-2; possible D gene TRBD2, 6 bases. The germline CDR1 and CDR2 sequences are GTSNPN and SVGIG (reference sequence). This CDR3 has 13 amino acids. V lost 2 bases and J 7 bases, leaving 11 bases between the germline ends. CDR3 nucleotides: TGTGCCTGGAGTCCGGGAGCCGGCGGGGAGCTGTTTTTT. It specifies CAWSPGAGGELFF.

The chain joins TRBV5-1 to TRBJ2-1, with D possibly being TRBD1 (6 bases). Germline V gene sequence: CDR1 SGHRS, CDR2 YFSETQ. Trimming shortened V by 2 bases and J by 3 bases, and 9 bases separated the two germline ends. This CDR3 has 14 residues. The CDR3 region is CASSLWDIYNEQFF. The DNA for the CDR3 is TGCGCCAGCAGCTTATGGGACATCTACAATGAGCAGTTCTTC.

V is TRBV19 and J is TRBJ2-1; the match to TRBD2 covers 9 bases. Germline CDR1 and CDR2: LNHDA and SQIVND (reference sequence). The V and J ends lost 5 bases and 4 bases, in that order; junction bases with no gene match: 6. The CDR3 runs 15 residues. The CDR3 reads CASSFYSGGYNEQFF. The CDR3 coding sequence is TGTGCCAGTAGTTTTTATAGCGGGGGATACAATGAGCAGTTCTTC.

The chain has TRBV6-6 and TRBJ1-1; no definite D call. V gave up 0 bases and J gave up 3 bases, with 5 bases separating them. The CDR3 extends over 13 amino acids. The V gene's germline CDR1 is MNHNY and CDR2 SVGAGI (reference sequence). The CDR3 reads CASSYSKDTEAFF. CDR3 nucleotide sequence: TGTGCCAGCAGTTACTCGAAAGACACTGAAGCTTTCTTT.

V gene TRBV5-6 combines with J gene TRBJ2-7, with D maybe TRBD2 (6 bases). This CDR3 is 15 amino acids long. V was cut by 1 base and J by 2 bases, with 13 bases left in between. The V gene's germline CDR1 is SGHDT and CDR2 YYEEEE. In nucleotides, the CDR3 is TGTGCCAGCAGCTTGTTGGCGGGATCCGCCTACGAGCAGTACTTC. Amino acid sequence: CASSLLAGSAYEQYF.

The chain links TRBV5-4 to TRBJ2-3; D call uncertain. Trimming stripped 5 bases from V and 0 bases from J, with 10 bases between. Germline V lookup: CDR1 SGHNT, CDR2 YYREEE (reference sequence). The CDR3 runs 14 residues. This CDR3 reads CASRARTSTDTQYF. The DNA for the CDR3 is TGTGCCAGCAGGGCGAGAACTAGCACAGATACGCAGTATTTT.

V usage is TRBV28 and J usage is TRBJ1-5; D unclear. V lost 6 bases and J lost 7, with 13 bases in between. Germline V gene sequence: CDR1 MDHEN, CDR2 SYDVKM. This CDR3 has 13 amino acids. CDR3 sequence reads: CASSPGARQPQHF. DNA for the CDR3: TGTGCCAGCAGCCCCGGAGCCCGGCAGCCCCAGCATTTT.

The rearrangement uses TRBV6-5 and TRBJ1-2; a weak D match, TRBD1 (5 bases). Germline V gives CDR1 MNHEY, CDR2 SVGAGI. The CDR3 is 14 residues long. V shed 5 bases and J shed 6 bases, with 16 bases lying between them. CDR3 sequence: CASSPRQKRDGYTF. The CDR3 DNA reads as TGTGCCAGCAGTCCTCGACAGAAACGAGATGGCTACACCTTC.

CDR3 amino acids: CASSPPVSGRRTDTQYF. In nucleotides, the CDR3 is TGTGCCAGCAGCCCCCCCGTTAGCGGGAGGCGCACAGATACGCAGTATTTT. The V gene is TRBV7-9, the J gene TRBJ2-3; 10 bases fit TRBD2. Germline V lookup: CDR1 SEHNR, CDR2 FQNEAQ (reference sequence). The V and J ends lost 5 bases and 1 base, in that order; junction bases with no gene match: 9. The CDR3 consists of 17 residues.

This CDR3 is CASSTGPEQYF. CDR3 bases: TGTGCCAGCAGTACAGGGCCCGAGCAGTACTTC. The J gene is TRBJ2-7, the V gene TRBV27; a weak D match, TRBD1 (6 bases). Trimming shortened V by 5 bases and J by 6 bases, and 8 bases separated the two germline ends. Germline-derived CDR1 and CDR2 are MNHEY and SMNVEV (reference sequence). CDR3 size: 11 residues.

The chain uses TRBV7-7 and TRBJ2-5, with TRBD2 matching over 10 bases. CDR3 length equals 15 residues. Germline CDR1 SSHAT, CDR2 FNYEAQ (reference sequence). The V and J ends lost 1 base and 6 bases, in that order; junction bases with no gene match: 5. In DNA form, the CDR3 reads TGTGCCAGCAGCTTAGAGCTAGCGGGAGCAAAGACCCAGTACTTC. This translates into CASSLELAGAKTQYF.

V is TRBV4-1 and J is TRBJ1-1, with D possibly being TRBD1 (5 bases). Trimming stripped 6 bases from V and 1 base from J, with 12 bases between. Germline CDR1 reads MGHRA; CDR2 reads YSYEKL. CDR3 length equals 14 residues. The CDR3 sequence: CASSGGPTNTEAFF. For the CDR3, the DNA is TGCGCCAGCAGTGGGGGACCGACGAACACTGAAGCTTTCTTT.

This rearrangement joins TRBV5-1 to TRBJ2-1, with a tentative D call TRBD1 (6 bases). V lost 4 bases and J lost 5, with 16 bases in between. The CDR3 sequence is 15 residues long. Germline values: CDR1 SGHRS, CDR2 YFSETQ. The CDR3 coding sequence is TGCGCCAGCAGCGCTATAACAGGGAAGAACAATGAGCAGTTCTTC. It yields the protein CASSAITGKNNEQFF. Drawing the rest from reference TRBV5-1 and TRBJ2-1, the complete variable domain is KAGVTQTPRYLIKTRGQQVTLSCSPISGHRSVSWYQQTPGQGLQFLFEYFSETQRNKGNFPGRFSGRQFSNSRSEMNVSTLELGDSALYLCASSAITGKNNEQFFGPGTRLTVL.

In its sample, this clone was seen a few times. V usage is TRBV4-1 and J usage is TRBJ1-5, with a weak D call TRBD1 (5 bases). This CDR3 has 16 amino acids. V gave up 3 bases and J gave up 4 bases, with 16 bases separating them. The germline CDR1 and CDR2 sequences are MGHRA and YSYEKL. CDR3 sequence (DNA): TGCGCCAGCAGCCAGAGCCCAGGGCCTACTAATCAGCCCCAGCATTTT. Amino acid sequence: CASSQSPGPTNQPQHF.

The chain recombines TRBV7-3 with TRBJ2-5, with 9 nucleotides matching TRBD2. This CDR3 spans 14 amino acids. CDR1 SGHTA and CDR2 FQGTGA come from the germline V gene. V was clipped by 3 bases and J by 4 bases; unmatched bases: 3. CDR3: CASSFSSGGETQYF. CDR3 DNA sequence: TGTGCCAGCAGCTTCAGTAGCGGGGGAGAGACCCAGTACTTC.

This chain connects TRBV7-8 to TRBJ1-1; D perhaps matches TRBD1 (6 bases). This CDR3 comprises 14 residues. Germline values: CDR1 SGHVS, CDR2 FQNEAQ. Trimming removed 4 bases from V and 4 bases from J, with 13 bases in between. CDR3 coding DNA: TGTGCCAGCAGCTCTACAACAGGGAGCACTGAAGCTTTCTTT. Its protein is CASSSTTGSTEAFF.

The chain joins TRBV28 to TRBJ1-1, with D tentatively TRBD1 (6 bases). V was trimmed by 1 base and J by 10 bases, leaving 19 bases between them. Germline CDR1 and CDR2: MDHEN and SYDVKM. The CDR3 consists of 15 residues. The CDR3 sequence: CASSLLDTAGAGAFF. The CDR3 DNA reads as TGTGCCAGCAGTTTATTGGATACCGCAGGGGCGGGAGCTTTCTTT. The full variable domain, rest sourced from reference TRBV28 and TRBJ1-1, is DVKVTQSSRYLVKRTGEKVFLECVQDMDHENMFWYRQDPGLGLRLIYFSYDVKMKEKGDIPEGYSVSREKKERFSLILESASTNQTSMYLCASSLLDTAGAGAFFGQGTRLTVV.